The clone carrying this T cell receptor (beta chain) was counted only a few times. This sample was included in a study of blood T cells in healthy people across ages. Donors each provided roughly 10 milliliters of peripheral blood. A sample-barcoded 5' primer and a J-beta primer mix were used in a second PCR of about 7 to 11 cycles. TCRdb re-analysed the 5' RACE reads in MiXCR, keeping a single row per CDR3 protein. The sample has 1.5 million to 2 million distinct CDR3 sequences; 28% are singletons. Sequenced input: blood. This receptor was obtained from a woman aged 30 to 39 in good health.

This CDR3 reads CSVALLPGASGGANEQFF. CDR3 coding DNA: TGCAGCGTTGCATTGTTACCGGGGGCTAGCGGGGGGGCAAATGAGCAGTTCTTC. The J gene is TRBJ2-1, the V gene TRBV29-1; 12 bases fit TRBD2. The CDR3 consists of 18 residues. V was clipped by 4 bases and J by 7 bases; unmatched bases: 17. CDR1 SQVTM and CDR2 ANQGSEA come from the germline V gene.